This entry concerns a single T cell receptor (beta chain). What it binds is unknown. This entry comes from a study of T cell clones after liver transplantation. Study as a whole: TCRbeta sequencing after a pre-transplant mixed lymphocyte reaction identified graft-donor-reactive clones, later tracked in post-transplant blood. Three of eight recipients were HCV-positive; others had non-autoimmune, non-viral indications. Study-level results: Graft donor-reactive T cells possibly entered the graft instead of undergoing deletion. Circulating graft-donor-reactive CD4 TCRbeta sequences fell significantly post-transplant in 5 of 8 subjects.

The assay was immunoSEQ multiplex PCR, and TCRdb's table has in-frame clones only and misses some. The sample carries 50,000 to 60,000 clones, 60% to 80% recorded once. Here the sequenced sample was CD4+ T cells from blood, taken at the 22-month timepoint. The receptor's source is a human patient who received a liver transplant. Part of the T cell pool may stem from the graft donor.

The CDR3 nucleotides are TGTGCCATCAGTAAGGGGTTTGGGGCTGATGAAAAACTGTTTTTT. This sequence encodes CAISKGFGADEKLFF. The chain links TRBV10-3 to TRBJ1-4; D may be TRBD1 (5 bases). The CDR3 runs 15 residues. The germline V gene has CDR1 ENHRY and CDR2 SYGVKD. Deletions cut 5 bases from V and 6 bases from J, with 16 bases between.